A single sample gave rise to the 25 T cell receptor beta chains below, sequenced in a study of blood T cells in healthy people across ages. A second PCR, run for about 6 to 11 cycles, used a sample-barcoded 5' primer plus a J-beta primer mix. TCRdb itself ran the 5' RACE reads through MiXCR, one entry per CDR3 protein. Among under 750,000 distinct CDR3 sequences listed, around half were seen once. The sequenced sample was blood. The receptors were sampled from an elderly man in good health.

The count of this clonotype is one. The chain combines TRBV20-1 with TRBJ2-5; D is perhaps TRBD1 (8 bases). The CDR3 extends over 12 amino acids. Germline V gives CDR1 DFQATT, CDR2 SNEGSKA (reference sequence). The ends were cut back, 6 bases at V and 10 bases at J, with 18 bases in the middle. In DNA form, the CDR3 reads TGCAGTGCAAGCGGGACAGGAAAGAACCAGTACTTC. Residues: CSASGTGKNQYF.

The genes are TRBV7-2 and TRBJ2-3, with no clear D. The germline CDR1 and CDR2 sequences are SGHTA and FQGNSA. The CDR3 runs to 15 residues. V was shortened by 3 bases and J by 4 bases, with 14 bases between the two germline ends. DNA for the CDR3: TGTGCCAGCAGCTTTGGGCGGAGAGCCCCAGATACGCAGTATTTT. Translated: CASSFGRRAPDTQYF.

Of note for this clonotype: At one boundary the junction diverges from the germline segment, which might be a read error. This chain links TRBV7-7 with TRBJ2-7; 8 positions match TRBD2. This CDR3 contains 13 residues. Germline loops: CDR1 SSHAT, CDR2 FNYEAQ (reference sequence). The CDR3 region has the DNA TGTGCTAGCAGCTTAGCCCGGGGGGGCCTGCAGTACTTC. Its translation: CASSLARGGLQYF. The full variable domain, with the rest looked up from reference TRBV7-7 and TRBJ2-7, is GAGVSQSPRYKVTKRGQDVTLRCDPISSHATLYWYQQALGQGPEFLTYFNYEAQPDKSGLPSDRFSAERPEGSISTLTIQRTEQRDSAMYRCASSLARGGLQYFGPGTRLTVT.

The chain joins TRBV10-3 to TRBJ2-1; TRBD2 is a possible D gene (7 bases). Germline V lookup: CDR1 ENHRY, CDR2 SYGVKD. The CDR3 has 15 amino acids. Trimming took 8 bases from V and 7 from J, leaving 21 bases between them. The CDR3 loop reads CAIGVSGGQENEQFF. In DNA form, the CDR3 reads TGTGCCATCGGTGTGTCGGGGGGACAAGAGAATGAGCAGTTCTTC.

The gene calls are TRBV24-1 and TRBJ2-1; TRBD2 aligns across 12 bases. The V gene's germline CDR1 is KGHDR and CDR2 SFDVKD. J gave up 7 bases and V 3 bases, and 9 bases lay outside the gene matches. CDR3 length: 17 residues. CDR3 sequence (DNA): TGTGCCACCAGTGATGTAGGGTCCGGGACTAGCGGGAATGAGCAGTTCTTC. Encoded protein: CATSDVGSGTSGNEQFF.

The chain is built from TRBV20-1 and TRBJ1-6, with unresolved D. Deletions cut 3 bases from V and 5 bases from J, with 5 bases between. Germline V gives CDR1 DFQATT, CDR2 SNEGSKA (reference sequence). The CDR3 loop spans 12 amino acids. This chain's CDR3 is CSARRNNSPLHF. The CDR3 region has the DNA TGCAGTGCTAGGAGGAATAATTCACCCCTCCACTTT.

The CDR3 nucleotides are TGTGCCAGCACTCAGTGGGGTGACACTGAAGCTTTCTTT. This encodes CASTQWGDTEAFF. This rearrangement joins TRBV28 to TRBJ1-1; D remains ambiguous. Germline V gene sequence: CDR1 MDHEN, CDR2 SYDVKM. The CDR3 consists of 13 residues. The V end was cut by 7 bases, the J end by 3 bases, with 12 bases between. Drawing the rest from reference TRBV28 and TRBJ1-1, the complete variable domain is DVKVTQSSRYLVKRTGEKVFLECVQDMDHENMFWYRQDPGLGLRLIYFSYDVKMKEKGDIPEGYSVSREKKERFSLILESASTNQTSMYLCASTQWGDTEAFFGQGTRLTVV.

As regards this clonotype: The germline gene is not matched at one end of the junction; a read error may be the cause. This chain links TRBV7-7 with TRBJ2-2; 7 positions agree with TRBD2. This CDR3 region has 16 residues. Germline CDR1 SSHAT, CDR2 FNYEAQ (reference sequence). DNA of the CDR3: TGTGCTAGCAGCCTTGGGACTACCCCGAACACCGGGGAGCTGTTTTTT. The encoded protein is CASSLGTTPNTGELFF.

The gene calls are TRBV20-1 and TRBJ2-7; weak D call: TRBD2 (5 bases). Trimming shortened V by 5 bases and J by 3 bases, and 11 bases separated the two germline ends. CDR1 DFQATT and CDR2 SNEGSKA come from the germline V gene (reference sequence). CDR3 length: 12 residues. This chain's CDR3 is CSARAGDYEQYF. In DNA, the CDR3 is TGCAGTGCTCGGGCCGGGGACTACGAGCAGTACTTC.

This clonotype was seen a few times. CDR3 protein: CASSSRSMGGPPTDTQYF. CDR3 coding DNA: TGTGCCAGCAGCTCGCGGTCTATGGGAGGGCCTCCCACAGATACGCAGTATTTT. This chain uses TRBV7-9 with TRBJ2-3, with 7 bases lining up with TRBD2. After removal of 4 bases from V and 2 bases from J, the junction contained 15 bases not matched to a gene. The CDR3 loop spans 18 amino acids. CDR1 SEHNR and CDR2 FQNEAQ come from the germline V gene (reference sequence).

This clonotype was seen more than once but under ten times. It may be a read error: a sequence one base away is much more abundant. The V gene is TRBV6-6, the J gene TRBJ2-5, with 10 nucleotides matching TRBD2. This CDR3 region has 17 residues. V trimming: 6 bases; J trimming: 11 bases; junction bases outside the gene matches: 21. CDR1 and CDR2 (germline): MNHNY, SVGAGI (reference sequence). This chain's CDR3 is CASSAYKSGGARNEQYF. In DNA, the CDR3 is TGTGCCAGCAGCGCCTACAAGAGCGGGGGGGCTAGGAATGAGCAGTACTTC.

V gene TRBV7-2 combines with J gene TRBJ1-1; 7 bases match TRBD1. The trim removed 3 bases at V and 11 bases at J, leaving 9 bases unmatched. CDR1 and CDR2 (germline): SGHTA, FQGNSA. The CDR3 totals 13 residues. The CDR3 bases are TGTGCCAGCAGCTTGATGGTCCAGGGGGAGGCTTTCTTT. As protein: CASSLMVQGEAFF.

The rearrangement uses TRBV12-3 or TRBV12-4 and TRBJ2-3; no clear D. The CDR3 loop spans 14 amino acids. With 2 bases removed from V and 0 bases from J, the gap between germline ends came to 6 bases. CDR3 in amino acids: CASSLMASTDTQYF. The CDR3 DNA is TGTGCCAGCAGTTTAATGGCGAGCACAGATACGCAGTATTTT.

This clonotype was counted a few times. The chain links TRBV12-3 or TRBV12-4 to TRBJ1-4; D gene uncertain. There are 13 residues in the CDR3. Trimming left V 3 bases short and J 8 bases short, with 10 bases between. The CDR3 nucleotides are TGTGCCAGCAGTTTTTTGGGGATAGAAAAACTGTTTTTT. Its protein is CASSFLGIEKLFF.

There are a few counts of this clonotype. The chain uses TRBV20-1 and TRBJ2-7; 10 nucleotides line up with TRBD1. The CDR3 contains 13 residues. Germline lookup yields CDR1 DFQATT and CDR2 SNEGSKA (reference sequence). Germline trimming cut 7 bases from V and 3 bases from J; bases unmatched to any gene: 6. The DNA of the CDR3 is TGCAGTGTAGTGGGACAGGGGCTCTACGAGCAGTACTTC. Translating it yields CSVVGQGLYEQYF.

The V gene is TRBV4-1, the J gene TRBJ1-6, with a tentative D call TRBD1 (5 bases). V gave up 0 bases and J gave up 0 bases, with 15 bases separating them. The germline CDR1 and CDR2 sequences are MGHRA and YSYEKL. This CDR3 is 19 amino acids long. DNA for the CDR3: TGCGCCAGCAGCCAAGAACCTGGGGCAGACAGCTCCTATAATTCACCCCTCCACTTT. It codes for CASSQEPGADSSYNSPLHF.

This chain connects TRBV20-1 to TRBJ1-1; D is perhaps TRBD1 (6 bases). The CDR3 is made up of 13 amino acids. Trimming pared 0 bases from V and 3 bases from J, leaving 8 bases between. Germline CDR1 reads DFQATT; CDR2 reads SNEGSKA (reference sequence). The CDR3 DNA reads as TGCAGTGCTAGAGACCAGGGGCACACTGAAGCTTTCTTT. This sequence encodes CSARDQGHTEAFF.

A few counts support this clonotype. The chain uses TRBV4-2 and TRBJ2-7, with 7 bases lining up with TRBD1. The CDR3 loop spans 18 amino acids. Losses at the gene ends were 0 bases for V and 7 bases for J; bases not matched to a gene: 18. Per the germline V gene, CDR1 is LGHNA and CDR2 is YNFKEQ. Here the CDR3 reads CASSQDAGGPKTPREQYF. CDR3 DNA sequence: TGTGCCAGCAGCCAAGATGCAGGGGGACCGAAAACTCCCAGGGAGCAGTACTTC.

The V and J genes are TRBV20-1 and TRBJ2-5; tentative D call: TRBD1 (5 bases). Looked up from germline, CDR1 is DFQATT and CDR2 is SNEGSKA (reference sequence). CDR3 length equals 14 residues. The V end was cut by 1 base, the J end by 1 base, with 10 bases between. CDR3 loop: CSARGTDTQETQYF. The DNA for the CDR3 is TGCAGTGCTAGAGGGACGGACACCCAAGAGACCCAGTACTTC.

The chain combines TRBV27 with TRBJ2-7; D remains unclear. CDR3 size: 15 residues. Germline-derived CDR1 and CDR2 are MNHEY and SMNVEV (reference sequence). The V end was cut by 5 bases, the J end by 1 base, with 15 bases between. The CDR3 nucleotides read TGTGCCAGCAGTGGTGAAGAGACCCCTTCCTACGAGCAGTACTTC. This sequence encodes CASSGEETPSYEQYF.

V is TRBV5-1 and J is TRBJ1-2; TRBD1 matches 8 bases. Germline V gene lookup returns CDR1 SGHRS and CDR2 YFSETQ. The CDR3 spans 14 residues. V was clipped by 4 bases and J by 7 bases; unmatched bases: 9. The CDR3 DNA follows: TGCGCCAGCAGCCGAGAAGGGACAGGTGGTGGCTACACCTTC. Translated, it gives CASSREGTGGGYTF.

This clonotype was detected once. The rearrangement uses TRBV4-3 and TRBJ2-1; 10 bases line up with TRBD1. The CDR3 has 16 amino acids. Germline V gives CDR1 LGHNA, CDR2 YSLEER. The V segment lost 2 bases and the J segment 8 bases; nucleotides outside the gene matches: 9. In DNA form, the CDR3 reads TGCGCCAGCAGCCAACGTTCCGGGACAGGGGTTTATGAGCAGTTCTTC. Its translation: CASSQRSGTGVYEQFF.

CDR3 nucleotides: TGTGCCAGCAGCTTAGGGGGGCCCAGGGCTTTCTTT. It is translated as CASSLGGPRAFF. The rearrangement links TRBV7-2 to TRBJ1-1; D perhaps matches TRBD1 (6 bases). CDR1 and CDR2 (germline): SGHTA, FQGNSA. The length of the CDR3 is 12 residues. V was clipped by 1 base and J by 11 bases, with 11 bases between them.

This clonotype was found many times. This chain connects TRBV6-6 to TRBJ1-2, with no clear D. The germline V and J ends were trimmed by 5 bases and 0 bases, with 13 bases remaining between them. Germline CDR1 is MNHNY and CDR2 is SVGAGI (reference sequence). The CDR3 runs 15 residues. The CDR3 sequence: CASSTPARPNYGYTF. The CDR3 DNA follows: TGTGCCAGCAGTACCCCGGCGCGACCTAACTATGGCTACACCTTC.

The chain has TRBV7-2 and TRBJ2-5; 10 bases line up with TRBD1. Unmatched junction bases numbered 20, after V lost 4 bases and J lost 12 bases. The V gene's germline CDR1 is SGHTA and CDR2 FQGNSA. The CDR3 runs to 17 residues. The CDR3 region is CASSSFPPGQGIKVEYF. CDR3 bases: TGTGCCAGCAGCTCCTTTCCTCCGGGACAGGGGATTAAGGTTGAGTACTTC.